The entry below gives a single T cell receptor (beta chain) sequence along with its context. The source of the sample is a study of shared T cell receptors in the human thymus. The germline CDR1 and CDR2 sequences are SQVTM and ANQGSEA. J gave up 5 bases and V 3 bases, and 10 bases lay outside the gene matches. The CDR3 extends over 15 amino acids. Sequencing used immunoSEQ multiplex PCR; TCRdb keeps in-frame clones, though not all of them. Seen here are some 720,000 clones, around 87% observed once, and the top ten hold over 0.008%. The data were also submitted as part of a second study, on human thymus T cells. In that study: Gene usage (both V and J) appeared biased in thymic and blood repertoires.

Sequenced material: thymocytes. The receptor was isolated from a boy younger than two with a congenital heart defect. The chain couples TRBV29-1 to TRBJ2-5; 9 bases match TRBD1. This CDR3 is CSVEAGQGLWETQYF. As DNA, the CDR3 is TGCAGCGTTGAGGCGGGACAGGGCCTATGGGAGACCCAGTACTTC. Looking up the rest from reference TRBV29-1 and TRBJ2-5 gives the full variable domain: SAVISQKPSRDICQRGTSLTIQCQVDSQVTMMFWYRQQPGQSLTLIATANQGSEATYESGFVIDKFPISRPNLTFSTLTVSNMSPEDSSIYLCSVEAGQGLWETQYFGPGTRLLVL.